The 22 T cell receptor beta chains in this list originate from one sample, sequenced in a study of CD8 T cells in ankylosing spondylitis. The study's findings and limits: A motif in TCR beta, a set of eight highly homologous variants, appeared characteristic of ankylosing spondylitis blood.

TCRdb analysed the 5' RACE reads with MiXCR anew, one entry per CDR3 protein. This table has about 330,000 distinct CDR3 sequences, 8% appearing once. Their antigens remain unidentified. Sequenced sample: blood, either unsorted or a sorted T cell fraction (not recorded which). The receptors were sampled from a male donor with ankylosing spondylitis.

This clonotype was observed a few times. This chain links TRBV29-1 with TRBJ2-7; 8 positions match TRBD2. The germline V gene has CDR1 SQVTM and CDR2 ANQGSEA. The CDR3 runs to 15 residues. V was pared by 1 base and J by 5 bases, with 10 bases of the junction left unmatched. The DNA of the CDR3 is TGCAGCGTTGAAGGAGGTCGGGAGGGCCCAAACGAGCAGTACTTC. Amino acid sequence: CSVEGGREGPNEQYF.

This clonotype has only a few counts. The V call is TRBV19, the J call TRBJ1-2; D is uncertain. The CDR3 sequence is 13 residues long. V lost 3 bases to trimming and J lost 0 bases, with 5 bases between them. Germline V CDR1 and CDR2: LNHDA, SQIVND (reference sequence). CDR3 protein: CASSIGTNYGYTF. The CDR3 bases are TGTGCCAGTAGTATTGGTACTAACTATGGCTACACCTTC. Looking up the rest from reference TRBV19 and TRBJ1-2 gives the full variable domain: DGGITQSPKYLFRKEGQNVTLSCEQNLNHDAMYWYRQDPGQGLRLIYYSQIVNDFQKGDIAEGYSVSREKKESFPLTVTSAQKNPTAFYLCASSIGTNYGYTFGSGTRLTVV.

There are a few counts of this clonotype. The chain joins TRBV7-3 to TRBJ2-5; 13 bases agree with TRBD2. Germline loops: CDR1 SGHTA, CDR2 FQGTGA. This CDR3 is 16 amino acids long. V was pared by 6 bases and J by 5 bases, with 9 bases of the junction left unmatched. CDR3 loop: CASRYRTSGSYETQYF. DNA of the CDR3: TGTGCCAGCAGGTACAGGACTAGCGGGAGCTATGAGACCCAGTACTTC.

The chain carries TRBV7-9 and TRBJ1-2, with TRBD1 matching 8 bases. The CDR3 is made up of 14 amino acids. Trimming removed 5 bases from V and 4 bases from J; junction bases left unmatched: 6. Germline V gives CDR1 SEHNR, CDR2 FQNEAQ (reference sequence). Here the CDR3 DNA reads TGTGCCAGCAGCGCCCAGGGGGCGGCCTATGGCTACACCTTC. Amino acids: CASSAQGAAYGYTF.

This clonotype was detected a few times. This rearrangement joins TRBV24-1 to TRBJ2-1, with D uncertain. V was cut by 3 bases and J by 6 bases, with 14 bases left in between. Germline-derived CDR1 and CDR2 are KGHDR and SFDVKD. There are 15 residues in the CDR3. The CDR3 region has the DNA TGTGCCACCAGTGATGGGCAGTACCCCCCCAATGAGCAGTTCTTC. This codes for CATSDGQYPPNEQFF.

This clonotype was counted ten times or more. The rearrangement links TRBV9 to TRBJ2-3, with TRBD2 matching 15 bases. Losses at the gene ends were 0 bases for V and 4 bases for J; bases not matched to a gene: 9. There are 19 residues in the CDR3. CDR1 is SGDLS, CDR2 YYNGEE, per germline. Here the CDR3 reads CASSVEGTSGRTGPDTQYF. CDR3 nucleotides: TGTGCCAGCAGCGTAGAGGGGACTAGCGGGAGGACCGGACCAGATACGCAGTATTTT.

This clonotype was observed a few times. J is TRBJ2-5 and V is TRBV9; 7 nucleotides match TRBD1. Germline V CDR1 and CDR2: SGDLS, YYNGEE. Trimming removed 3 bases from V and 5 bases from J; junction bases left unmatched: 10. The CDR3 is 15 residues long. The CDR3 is CASSARQGRVETQYF. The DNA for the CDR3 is TGTGCCAGCAGCGCTCGACAGGGCCGCGTGGAGACCCAGTACTTC.

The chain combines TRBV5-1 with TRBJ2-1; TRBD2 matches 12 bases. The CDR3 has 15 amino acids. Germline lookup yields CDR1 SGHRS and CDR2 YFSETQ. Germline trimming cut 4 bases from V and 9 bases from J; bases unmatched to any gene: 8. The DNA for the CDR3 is TGCGCCAGCAGCGCTCTAGCGGGAGGGCCAGGTGAGCAGTTCTTC. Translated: CASSALAGGPGEQFF.

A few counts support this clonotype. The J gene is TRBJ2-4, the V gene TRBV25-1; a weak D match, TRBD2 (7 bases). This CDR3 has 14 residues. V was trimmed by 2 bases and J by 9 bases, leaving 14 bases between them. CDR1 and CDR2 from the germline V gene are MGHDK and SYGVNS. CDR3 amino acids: CASSEALGGGIQYF. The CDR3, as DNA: TGTGCCAGCAGTGAAGCGCTAGGGGGGGGCATTCAGTACTTC.

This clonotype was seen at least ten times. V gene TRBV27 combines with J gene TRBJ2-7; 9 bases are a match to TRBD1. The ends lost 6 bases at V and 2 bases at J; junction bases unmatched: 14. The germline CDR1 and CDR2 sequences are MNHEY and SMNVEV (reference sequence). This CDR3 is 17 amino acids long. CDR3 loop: CASRARGQGEYAYEQYF. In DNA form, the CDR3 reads TGTGCCAGCAGAGCTCGGGGACAGGGTGAATATGCCTACGAGCAGTACTTC.

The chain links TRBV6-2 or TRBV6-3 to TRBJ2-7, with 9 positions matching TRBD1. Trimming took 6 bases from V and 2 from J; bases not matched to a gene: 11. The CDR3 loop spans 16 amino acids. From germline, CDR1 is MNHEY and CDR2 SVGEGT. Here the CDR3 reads CASRTHRDRAAYEQYF. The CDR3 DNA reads TGTGCCAGCAGGACCCACCGGGACAGGGCTGCCTACGAGCAGTACTTC.

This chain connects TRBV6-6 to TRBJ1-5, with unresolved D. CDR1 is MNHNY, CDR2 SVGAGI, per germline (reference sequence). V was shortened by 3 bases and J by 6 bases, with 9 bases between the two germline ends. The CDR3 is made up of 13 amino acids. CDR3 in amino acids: CASSYTPGQPQHF. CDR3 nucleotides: TGTGCCAGCAGTTATACCCCGGGTCAGCCCCAGCATTTT.

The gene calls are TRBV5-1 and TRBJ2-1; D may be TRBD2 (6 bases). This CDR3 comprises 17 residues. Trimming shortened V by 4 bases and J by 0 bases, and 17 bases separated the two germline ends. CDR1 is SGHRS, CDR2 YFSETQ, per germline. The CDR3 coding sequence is TGCGCCAGCAGCATTAGCGGTTTGATTTCCTCCTACAATGAGCAGTTCTTC. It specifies CASSISGLISSYNEQFF.

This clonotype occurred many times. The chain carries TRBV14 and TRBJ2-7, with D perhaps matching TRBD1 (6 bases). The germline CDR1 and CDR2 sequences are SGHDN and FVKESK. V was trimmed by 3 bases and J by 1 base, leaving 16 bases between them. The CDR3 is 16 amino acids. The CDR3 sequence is CASSHQWGLSSYEQYF. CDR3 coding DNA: TGTGCCAGCAGCCACCAATGGGGGCTCTCTTCCTACGAGCAGTACTTC.

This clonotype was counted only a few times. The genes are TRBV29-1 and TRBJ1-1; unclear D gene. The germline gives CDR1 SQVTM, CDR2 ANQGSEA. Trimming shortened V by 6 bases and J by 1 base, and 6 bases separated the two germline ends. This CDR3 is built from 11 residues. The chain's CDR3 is CSVAKNTEAFF. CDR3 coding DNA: TGCAGCGTGGCGAAGAACACTGAAGCTTTCTTT.

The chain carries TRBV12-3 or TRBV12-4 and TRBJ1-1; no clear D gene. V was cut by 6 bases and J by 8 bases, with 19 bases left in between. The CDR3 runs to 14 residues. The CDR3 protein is CASRHQLRQTEAFF. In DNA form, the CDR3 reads TGTGCCAGCAGACACCAATTACGGCAGACAGAAGCTTTCTTT.

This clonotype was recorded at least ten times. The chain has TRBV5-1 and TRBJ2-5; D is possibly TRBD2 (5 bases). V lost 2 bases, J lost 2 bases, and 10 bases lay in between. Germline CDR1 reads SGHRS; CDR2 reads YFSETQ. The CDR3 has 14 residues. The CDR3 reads CASSLLEPQETQYF. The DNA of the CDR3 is TGCGCCAGCAGCTTACTAGAACCACAAGAGACCCAGTACTTC. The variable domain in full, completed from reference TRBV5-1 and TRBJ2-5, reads KAGVTQTPRYLIKTRGQQVTLSCSPISGHRSVSWYQQTPGQGLQFLFEYFSETQRNKGNFPGRFSGRQFSNSRSEMNVSTLELGDSALYLCASSLLEPQETQYFGPGTRLLVL.

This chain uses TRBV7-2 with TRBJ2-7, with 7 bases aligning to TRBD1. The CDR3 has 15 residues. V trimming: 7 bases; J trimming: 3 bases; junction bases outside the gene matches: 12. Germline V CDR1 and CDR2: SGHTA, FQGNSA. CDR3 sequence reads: CASILDRVGSYEQYF. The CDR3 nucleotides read TGTGCCAGCATCCTCGACAGGGTAGGAAGCTACGAGCAGTACTTC.

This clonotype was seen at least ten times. The DNA for the CDR3 is TGCGCCAGCAGCTTGTTCGCGGGAGACCCCAATGAGCAGTTCTTC. Its protein product is CASSLFAGDPNEQFF. The V and J genes are TRBV5-1 and TRBJ2-1; 7 bases are a match to TRBD2. This CDR3 region has 15 residues. With V trimmed by 1 base and J by 6 bases, 7 bases remained unmatched. From germline, CDR1 is SGHRS and CDR2 YFSETQ.

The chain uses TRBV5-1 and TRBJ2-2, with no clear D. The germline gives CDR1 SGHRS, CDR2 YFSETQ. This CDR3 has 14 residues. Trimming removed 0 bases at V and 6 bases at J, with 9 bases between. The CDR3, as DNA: TGCGCCAGCAGCTTGGTACTGAAGTCCGGGGAGCTGTTTTTT. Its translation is CASSLVLKSGELFF.

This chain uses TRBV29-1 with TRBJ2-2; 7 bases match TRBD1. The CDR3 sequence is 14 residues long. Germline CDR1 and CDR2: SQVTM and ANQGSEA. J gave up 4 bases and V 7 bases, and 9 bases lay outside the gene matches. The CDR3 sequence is CSASRTGGTGELFF. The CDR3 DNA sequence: TGCAGCGCAAGCCGGACAGGCGGCACCGGGGAGCTGTTTTTT.

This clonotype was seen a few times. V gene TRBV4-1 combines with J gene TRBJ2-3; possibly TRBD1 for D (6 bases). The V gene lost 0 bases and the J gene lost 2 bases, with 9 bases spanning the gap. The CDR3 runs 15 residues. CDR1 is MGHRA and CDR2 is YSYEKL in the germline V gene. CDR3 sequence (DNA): TGCGCCAGCAGCCAAGAACAGGGAACCACAGATACGCAGTATTTT. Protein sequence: CASSQEQGTTDTQYF.